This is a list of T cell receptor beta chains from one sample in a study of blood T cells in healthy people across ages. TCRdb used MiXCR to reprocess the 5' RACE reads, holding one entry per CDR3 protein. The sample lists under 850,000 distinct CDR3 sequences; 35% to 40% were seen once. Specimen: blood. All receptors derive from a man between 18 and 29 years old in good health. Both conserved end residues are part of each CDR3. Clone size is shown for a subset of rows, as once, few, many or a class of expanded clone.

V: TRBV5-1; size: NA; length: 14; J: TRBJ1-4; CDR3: CASSLEGQGEKLFF
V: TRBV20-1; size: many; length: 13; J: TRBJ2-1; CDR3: CSAGGQVLKEQFF
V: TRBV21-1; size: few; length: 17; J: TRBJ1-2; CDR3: CASSKLDRGDKLNGYTF
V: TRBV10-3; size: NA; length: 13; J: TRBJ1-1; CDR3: CAISRVANTEAFF
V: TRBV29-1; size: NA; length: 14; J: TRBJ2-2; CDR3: CSVGTGVNTGELFF
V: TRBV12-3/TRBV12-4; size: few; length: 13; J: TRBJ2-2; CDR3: CASRSSDAGELFF
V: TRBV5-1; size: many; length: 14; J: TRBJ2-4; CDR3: CASSPQDRMDIQYF
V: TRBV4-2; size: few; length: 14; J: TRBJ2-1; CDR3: CASTRDYPPGEQFF
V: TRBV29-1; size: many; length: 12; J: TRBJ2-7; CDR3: CSVGTATYEQYF
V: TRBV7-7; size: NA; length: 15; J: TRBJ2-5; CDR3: CASSLGLGTEETQYF
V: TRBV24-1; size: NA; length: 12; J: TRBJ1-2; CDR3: CATSDPRGGYTF
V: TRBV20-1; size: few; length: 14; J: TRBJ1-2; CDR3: CTLTRTPTNYGYTF
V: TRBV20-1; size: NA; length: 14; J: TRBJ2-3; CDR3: CSASGRGGADTQYF
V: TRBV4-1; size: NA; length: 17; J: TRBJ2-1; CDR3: CASSQKWSGGAINEQFF
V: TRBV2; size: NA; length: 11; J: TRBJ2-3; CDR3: CASSVAETQYF
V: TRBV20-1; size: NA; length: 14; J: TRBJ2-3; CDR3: CSAEGGGSTDTQYF
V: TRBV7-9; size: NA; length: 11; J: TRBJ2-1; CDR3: CASSYSCEQFF
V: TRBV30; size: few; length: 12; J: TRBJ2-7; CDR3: CAWTTDFYEQYF
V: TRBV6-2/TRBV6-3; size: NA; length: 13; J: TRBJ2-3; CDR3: CASRGTSLYTQYF
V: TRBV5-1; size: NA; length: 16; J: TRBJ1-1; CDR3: CASSLESRTQDTEAFF
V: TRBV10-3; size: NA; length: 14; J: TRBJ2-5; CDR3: CAIRGDRGQETQYF
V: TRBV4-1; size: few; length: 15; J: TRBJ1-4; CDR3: CASSQDRTANEKLFF
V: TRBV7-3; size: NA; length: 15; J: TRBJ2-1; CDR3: CTSSLSHPSNNEQFF
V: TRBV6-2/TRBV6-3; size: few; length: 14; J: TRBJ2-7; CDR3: CASRNRDPRYEQYF
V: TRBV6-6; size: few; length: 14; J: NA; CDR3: CASSPGQGSHEQYF
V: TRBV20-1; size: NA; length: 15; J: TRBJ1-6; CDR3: CSARTSTESNSPLHF
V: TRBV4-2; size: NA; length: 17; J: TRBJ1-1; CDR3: CASSQDGARSTSTEAFF
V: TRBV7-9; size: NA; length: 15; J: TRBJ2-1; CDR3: CASSLAGRLAIEQFF
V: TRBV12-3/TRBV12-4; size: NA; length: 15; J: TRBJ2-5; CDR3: CASIEGLGAQNEQYF
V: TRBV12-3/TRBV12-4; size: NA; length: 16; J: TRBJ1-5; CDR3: CASTDLGRTANQPQHF
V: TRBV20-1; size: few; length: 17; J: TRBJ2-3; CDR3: CSAPTTLDQLGGDTQYF
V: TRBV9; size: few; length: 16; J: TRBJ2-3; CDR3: CASSGKSGTSTDTQYF
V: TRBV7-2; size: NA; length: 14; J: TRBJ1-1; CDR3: CASTPGAQNTEAFF
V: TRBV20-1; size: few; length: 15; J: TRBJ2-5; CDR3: CSARDQRGLQETQYF
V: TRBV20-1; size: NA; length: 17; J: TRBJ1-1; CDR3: CSVQSYERGTVPTEAFF
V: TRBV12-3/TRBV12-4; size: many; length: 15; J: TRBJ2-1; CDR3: CASSLPLAGKVEQFF
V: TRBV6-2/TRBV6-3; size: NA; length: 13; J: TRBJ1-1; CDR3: CASSPNTNTEAFF
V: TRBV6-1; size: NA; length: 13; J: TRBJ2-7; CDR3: CASRDFARRDQYF
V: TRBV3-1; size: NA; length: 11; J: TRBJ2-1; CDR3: CASKAGDEQFF
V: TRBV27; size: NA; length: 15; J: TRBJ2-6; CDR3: CAGRQIADRVSVLTF
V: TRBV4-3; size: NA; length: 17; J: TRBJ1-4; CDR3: CASSQDMRKWENEKLFF
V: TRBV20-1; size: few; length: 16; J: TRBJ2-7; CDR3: CSASPRAGGLYNEQYF
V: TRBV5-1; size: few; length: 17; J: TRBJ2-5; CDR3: CASSLISTSGTQETQYF
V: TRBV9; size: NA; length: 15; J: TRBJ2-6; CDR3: CASSVSNSGANVLTF
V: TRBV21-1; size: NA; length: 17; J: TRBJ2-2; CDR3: CASSNDERRGYGGELFF
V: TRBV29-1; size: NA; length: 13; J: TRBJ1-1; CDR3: CSVTGGMNTEAFF
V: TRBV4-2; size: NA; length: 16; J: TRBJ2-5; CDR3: CASSQRPGLEMETQYF
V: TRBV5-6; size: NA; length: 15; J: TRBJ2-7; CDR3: CASSSGQGATYEQYF
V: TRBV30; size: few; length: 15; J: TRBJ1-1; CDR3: CAWSSRGRGNTEAFF
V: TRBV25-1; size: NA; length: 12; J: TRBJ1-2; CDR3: CASRDANYGYTF
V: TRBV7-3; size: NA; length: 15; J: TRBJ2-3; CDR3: CASSPQTGTTDTQYF
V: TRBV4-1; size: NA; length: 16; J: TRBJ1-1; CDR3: CASSHPSGGVSTEAFF
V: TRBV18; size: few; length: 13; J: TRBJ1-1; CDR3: CASSPRRTTEAFF
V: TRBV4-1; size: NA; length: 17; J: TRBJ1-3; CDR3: CASSQDSTRSSGNTIYF
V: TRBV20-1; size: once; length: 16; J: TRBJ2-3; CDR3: CSARPTLPGATDTQYF
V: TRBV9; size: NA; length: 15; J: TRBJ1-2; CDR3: CASSVGPTPNYGYTF
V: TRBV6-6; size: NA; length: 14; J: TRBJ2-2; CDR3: CASRIRSNTGELFF
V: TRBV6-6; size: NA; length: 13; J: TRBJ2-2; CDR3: CASSYDGAGELFF
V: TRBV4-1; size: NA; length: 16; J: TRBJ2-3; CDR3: CASSQDNSGRGRYAYF